This T cell receptor (beta chain) was sequenced in a study of OX40 agonist ivuxolimab in advanced cancers. In the study overall: Dose-escalation cases comprised hepatocellular carcinoma, melanoma, renal cell or head and neck cancer. Mean age approximately 59 years, range 23 to 79; 82.7% male.

Some clones are missing from TCRdb's copy, which holds only in-frame ones; the method was immunoSEQ multiplex PCR. Seen here are about 73,000 clones, just over 85% observed once, and the top ten hold roughly 3%. Notes on this clone: Its antigen remains unknown.

Study conclusions and caveats: CD8+ T cells showed, on average, more clonal expansion than CD4+ cells.

This CDR3 has 18 amino acids. Deletions cut 2 bases from V and 8 bases from J, with 24 bases between. The germline V gene has CDR1 MNHEY and CDR2 SMNVEV (reference sequence). Enrollment shut out patients with autoimmune disease history or systemic immunosuppression. This clonotype was sampled from an adult with an advanced solid tumor such as melanoma, head and neck, liver or kidney cancer. The input for sequencing was CD4+ or CD8+ T cells sorted from blood, taken in a trial of the OX40 agonist ivuxolimab. This rearrangement joins TRBV27 to TRBJ2-2; D is unresolved. For the CDR3, the DNA is TGTGCCAGCAGTTTACTGGCTTTGGCGGTGGGGAAATCGGGGGAGCTGTTTTTT. Protein sequence: CASSLLALAVGKSGELFF.